These 14 T cell receptor beta chains came from one sample sequenced in a study of shared clonotypes between healthy human individuals. TCRdb's table, derived via immunoSEQ multiplex PCR, lists solely in-frame clones and lacks some. The table has 2 million to 2.5 million clones, over 85% seen once; the top ten hold roughly 0.36%. Sequencing input: naive CD4+ T cells from PBMCs. Subset in this sample: CD45RA+ positively selected. These receptors came from a young man in good health. Some clones in this sample may be carry-over from other donors' samples.

This clone was observed once. The genes are TRBV28 and TRBJ2-1, with TRBD2 as a possible D gene (7 bases). V dropped 7 bases and J dropped 2 bases, with 18 bases sitting between them. The CDR3 length is 16 residues. Per germline, CDR1 MDHEN and CDR2 SYDVKM. DNA of the CDR3: TGTGCCAGCAAGCTACCTGGGGGGGCCACCTACAATGAGCAGTTCTTC. The encoded protein is CASKLPGGATYNEQFF.

This sequence joins TRBV6-5 and TRBJ2-7; 7 bases line up with TRBD1. Germline-derived CDR1 and CDR2 are MNHEY and SVGAGI. V shed 0 bases, J shed 5 bases, and the junction held 7 bases outside the gene matches. The CDR3 runs 15 residues. CDR3 region: CASSYSLTGAHEQYF. The CDR3 DNA follows: TGTGCCAGCAGTTACTCCTTAACAGGGGCGCACGAGCAGTACTTC.

For the CDR3, the DNA is TGTGCCAGCGGTTGGGGAAAAGAGACCCAGTACTTC. It specifies CASGWGKETQYF. The V and J genes are TRBV6-1 and TRBJ2-5; no firm D call. The ends were cut back, 8 bases at V and 3 bases at J, with 10 bases in the middle. The CDR3 is 12 amino acids. The germline V gene has CDR1 MNHNS and CDR2 SASEGT.

DNA for the CDR3: TGTGCCAGCTTCGGGACTGACTACGAGCAGTACTTC. It is translated as CASFGTDYEQYF. The chain employs TRBV6-1 and TRBJ2-7, with D perhaps TRBD2 (6 bases). The CDR3 is made up of 12 amino acids. V was pared by 8 bases and J by 3 bases, with 11 bases between. Germline V gene lookup returns CDR1 MNHNS and CDR2 SASEGT.

This clone was recorded once. This chain joins TRBV5-8 and TRBJ2-7; no firm D call. The CDR3 spans 12 residues. Trimming removed 4 bases from V and 7 bases from J, with 12 bases in between. CDR1 SGHTS and CDR2 YDEGEE come from the germline V gene. In nucleotides, the CDR3 is TGTGCCAGCAGCGCCGGTCGCCGGGAGCAGTACTTC. As protein: CASSAGRREQYF.

V gene TRBV7-7 combines with J gene TRBJ2-5; D gene unclear. The CDR3 is made up of 14 amino acids. Germline loops: CDR1 SSHAT, CDR2 FNYEAQ (reference sequence). V shed 0 bases and J shed 2 bases, with 7 bases lying between them. CDR3 coding DNA: TGTGCCAGCAGCTTAGCGTACGCGCAAGAGACCCAGTACTTC. Residues: CASSLAYAQETQYF. The complete variable domain, with remaining parts taken from reference TRBV7-7 and TRBJ2-5, reads GAGVSQSPRYKVTKRGQDVTLRCDPISSHATLYWYQQALGQGPEFLTYFNYEAQPDKSGLPSDRFSAERPEGSISTLTIQRTEQRDSAMYRCASSLAYAQETQYFGPGTRLLVL.

The chain uses TRBV10-3 and TRBJ2-3; D may be TRBD2 (8 bases). The CDR3 runs 17 residues. Germline CDR1 and CDR2: ENHRY and SYGVKD. Trimming removed 6 bases from V and 1 base from J, with 20 bases in between. The CDR3 DNA reads as TGTGCCATCAGCGGACTAGCCAGGGGGAGGGGCACAGATACGCAGTATTTT. Its translation is CAISGLARGRGTDTQYF.

In its sample, this clone was seen a few times. The chain carries TRBV4-3 and TRBJ1-2, with D perhaps TRBD1 (5 bases). Germline assignment: CDR1 LGHNA and CDR2 YSLEER. CDR3 length: 16 residues. Trimming took 1 base from V and 0 from J, leaving 12 bases between them. DNA of the CDR3: TGCGCCAGCAGCCAAGTCCACAGGACATCTAACTATGGCTACACCTTC. As protein: CASSQVHRTSNYGYTF.

The rearrangement uses TRBV18 and TRBJ1-1, with TRBD1 matching over 8 bases. Germline values: CDR1 KGHSH, CDR2 LQKENI. The CDR3 runs to 14 residues. V lost 7 bases to trimming and J lost 1 base; unmatched junction nucleotides: 5. The CDR3 coding sequence is TGTGCCAGCTTTCGGACAGGGAAGAACACTGAAGCTTTCTTT. This encodes CASFRTGKNTEAFF.

The chain uses TRBV7-2 and TRBJ1-2; D not resolved. The CDR3 spans 14 residues. V lost 2 bases, J lost 8 bases, and 15 bases lay in between. Germline V lookup: CDR1 SGHTA, CDR2 FQGNSA. The CDR3 sequence: CASSLWAEQGGYTF. CDR3 coding DNA: TGTGCCAGCAGCTTATGGGCAGAACAAGGGGGCTACACCTTC.

V gene TRBV5-6 combines with J gene TRBJ1-6; the match to TRBD1 covers 8 bases. This CDR3 is 17 amino acids long. The germline gives CDR1 SGHDT, CDR2 YYEEEE. Trimming took 4 bases from V and 0 from J; bases not matched to a gene: 6. CDR3 residues: CASSSRDRSSYNSPLHF. The CDR3 DNA reads as TGTGCCAGCAGCAGCCGGGACAGGAGCTCCTATAATTCACCCCTCCACTTT.

The V gene is TRBV29-1, the J gene TRBJ2-2; perhaps TRBD2 as D (5 bases). Trimming shortened V by 0 bases and J by 5 bases, and 16 bases separated the two germline ends. The CDR3 is 16 residues long. CDR1 is SQVTM, CDR2 ANQGSEA, per germline. As DNA, the CDR3 is TGCAGCGTTGAAGAGCGTGGTCAGAGCGGAACCGGGGAGCTGTTTTTT. Residues: CSVEERGQSGTGELFF.

The chain uses TRBV5-1 and TRBJ2-5; 10 bases line up with TRBD2. The V segment lost 0 bases and the J segment 4 bases; nucleotides outside the gene matches: 3. Germline CDR1 reads SGHRS; CDR2 reads YFSETQ. This CDR3 spans 15 amino acids. CDR3 amino acids: CASSLVGLAAETQYF. CDR3 sequence (DNA): TGCGCCAGCAGCTTGGTAGGACTAGCGGCAGAGACCCAGTACTTC.

V usage is TRBV5-1 and J usage is TRBJ1-2; D is undetermined. CDR1 is SGHRS and CDR2 is YFSETQ in the germline V gene. Trimming stripped 5 bases from V and 4 bases from J, with 12 bases between. This CDR3 has 13 amino acids. CDR3 region: CASRREESYGYTF. The CDR3 DNA sequence: TGCGCCAGCAGACGGGAGGAATCCTATGGCTACACCTTC.